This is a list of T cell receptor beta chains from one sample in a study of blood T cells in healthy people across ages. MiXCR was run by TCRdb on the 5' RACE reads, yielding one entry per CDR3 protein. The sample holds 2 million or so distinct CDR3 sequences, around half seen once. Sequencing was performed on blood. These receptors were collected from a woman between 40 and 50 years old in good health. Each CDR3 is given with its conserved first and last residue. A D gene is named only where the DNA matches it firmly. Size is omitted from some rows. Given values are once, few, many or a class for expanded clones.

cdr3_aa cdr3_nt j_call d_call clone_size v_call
CASSLLAGVYYGYTF TGTGCCAGCAGTTTACTCGCCGGGGTCTACTATGGCTACACCTTC TRBJ1-2 NA few TRBV27
CASSFFLDEQFF TGCGCCAGCAGCTTCTTTTTGGATGAGCAGTTCTTC TRBJ2-1 NA NA TRBV5-1
CASSYRTGGETQYF TGTGCCAGCAGTTACAGGACAGGGGGAGAGACCCAGTACTTC TRBJ2-5 TRBD1 NA TRBV6-2/TRBV6-3
CASSLRPLPYEQYF TGTGCCAGCTCACTGAGACCCTTACCCTACGAGCAGTACTTC TRBJ2-7 NA NA TRBV18
CASSLSLAGLTDTQYF TGTGCCAGCAGCTTAAGCCTCGCAGGACTCACAGATACGCAGTATTTT TRBJ2-3 NA NA TRBV7-2
CAISARTGAGEQFF TGTGCCATCAGTGCCCGGACAGGGGCCGGTGAGCAGTTCTTC TRBJ2-1 TRBD1 NA TRBV10-3
CSAEKRALGNEQFF TGCAGTGCTGAAAAAAGGGCGTTAGGGAATGAGCAGTTCTTC TRBJ2-1 NA few TRBV20-1
CASSFDRGKNEQFF TGTGCCAGCAGTTTTGACAGGGGTAAAAATGAGCAGTTCTTC TRBJ2-1 TRBD1 few TRBV12-3/TRBV12-4
CASSYRRGGQETQYF TGTGCCAGCAGCTACCGAAGGGGGGGCCAAGAGACCCAGTACTTC TRBJ2-5 NA NA TRBV7-9
CSAREWTSDLTDTQYF TGCAGTGCTAGAGAGTGGACTAGCGATCTCACAGATACGCAGTATTTT TRBJ2-3 TRBD2 NA TRBV20-1
CASSQELASVGYTF TGCGCCAGCAGCCAAGAGTTGGCCAGCGTAGGCTACACCTTC TRBJ1-2 NA NA TRBV4-3
CSAIPRDGGFPDTQYF TGCAGTGCTATACCGCGGGACGGAGGTTTCCCAGATACGCAGTATTTT TRBJ2-3 NA NA TRBV20-1
CASSFRRGTGFAYEQYF TGCGCCAGCAGTTTTCGCCGTGGGACAGGGTTCGCGTACGAGCAGTACTTC TRBJ2-7 TRBD1 NA TRBV5-1
CASTRLLAGAGGDTQYF TGTGCCAGCACCAGACTTCTAGCGGGGGCGGGAGGAGATACGCAGTATTTT TRBJ2-3 TRBD2 NA TRBV7-6
CASSQDRLAGVTDTQYF TGCGCCAGCAGCCAAGATAGGCTAGCGGGGGTCACAGATACGCAGTATTTT TRBJ2-3 TRBD2 few TRBV4-3
CASSLNGYYNEQFF TGTGCCAGCAGCTTGAACGGGTATTACAATGAGCAGTTCTTC TRBJ2-1 NA few TRBV7-2
CSARVGTDYNEQFF TGCAGTGCTAGAGTTGGGACGGACTACAATGAGCAGTTCTTC TRBJ2-1 NA NA TRBV20-1
CASTRLGGSYNEQFF TGCGCCAGCACCCGTCTTGGGGGGTCCTACAATGAGCAGTTCTTC TRBJ2-1 NA NA TRBV5-1
CASRAGQGDYEQYF TGTGCCAGCAGAGCGGGACAGGGGGACTACGAGCAGTACTTC TRBJ2-7 TRBD1 NA TRBV6-5
CATSDLQGIGPSNTGELFF TGTGCCACCAGTGATTTGCAAGGGATAGGGCCCTCGAACACCGGGGAGCTGTTTTTT TRBJ2-2 NA NA TRBV24-1